These 21 T cell receptor beta chains share one sample of origin, sequenced in a study of cytomegalovirus exposure and HLA in healthy donors. Both 60 Vbeta primers and 13 Jbeta primers went into the PCR. Measured with immunoSEQ multiplex PCR; TCRdb has only the in-frame clones, and not every one. The table shows about 82,000 clones, with around 70% occurring only once. The sample taken for sequencing was PBMCs. These receptors were obtained from a man younger than 45 in good health and CMV-seropositive.

The chain combines TRBV5-6 with TRBJ2-3; 10 bases line up with TRBD1. Germline V gene data show CDR1 as SGHDT and CDR2 as YYEEEE. This CDR3 is built from 17 residues. The ends lost 4 bases at V and 0 bases at J; junction bases unmatched: 8. CDR3 residues: CASSAPGQGFSTDTQYF. CDR3 bases: TGTGCCAGCAGCGCTCCGGGACAGGGGTTTAGCACAGATACGCAGTATTTT.

V gene TRBV4-1 combines with J gene TRBJ2-1, with D uncertain. Trimming shortened V by 0 bases and J by 7 bases, and 10 bases separated the two germline ends. This CDR3 spans 14 amino acids. Germline CDR1 reads MGHRA; CDR2 reads YSYEKL. In DNA form, the CDR3 reads TGCGCCAGCAGCCAAGAATTACGGAGTAATGAGCAGTTCTTC. Encoded protein: CASSQELRSNEQFF.

V usage is TRBV9 and J usage is TRBJ1-1, with D perhaps matching TRBD1 (5 bases). Per germline, CDR1 SGDLS and CDR2 YYNGEE. Trimming cost V 0 bases and J 1 base, with 7 bases left between them. CDR3 length: 14 amino acids. In DNA form, the CDR3 reads TGTGCCAGCAGCGTAGTCAGGGCGAACACTGAAGCTTTCTTT. Amino acids: CASSVVRANTEAFF.

This sequence joins TRBV9 and TRBJ2-1, with 11 bases identical to TRBD2. CDR1 is SGDLS, CDR2 YYNGEE, per germline. The length of the CDR3 is 16 residues. The junction had 9 bases not matched to a gene; V was cut back by 3 bases and J by 7 bases. DNA of the CDR3: TGTGCCAGCAGCGATATACTAGCGGGAGCGGAAAATGAGCAGTTCTTC. It specifies CASSDILAGAENEQFF.

This clone was detected a few times. V and J are TRBV19 and TRBJ2-7; D gene ambiguous. The germline V gene has CDR1 LNHDA and CDR2 SQIVND (reference sequence). This CDR3 is 12 amino acids long. With 5 bases removed from V and 3 bases from J, the gap between germline ends came to 8 bases. CDR3 DNA: TGTGCCAGTAGTGCATCGGGCTACGAGCAGTACTTC. Protein product: CASSASGYEQYF.

The chain couples TRBV6-1 to TRBJ1-6; tentative D call: TRBD1 (6 bases). There are 15 residues in the CDR3. V lost 3 bases to trimming and J lost 8 bases, with 14 bases between them. Germline values: CDR1 MNHNS, CDR2 SASEGT. The CDR3 sequence: CASSELRGAHSPLHF. CDR3 in DNA: TGTGCCAGCAGTGAGTTACGGGGGGCCCATTCACCCCTCCACTTT.

This sequence joins TRBV7-9 and TRBJ1-3; D unclear. CDR3 length: 14 residues. V was cut by 8 bases and J by 3 bases, with 14 bases left in between. From germline, CDR1 is SEHNR and CDR2 FQNEAQ (reference sequence). The CDR3, as DNA: TGTGCCAGCTCCGGCGGGAATAGTGGAAACACCATATATTTT. Translated: CASSGGNSGNTIYF. The whole variable domain, filled in from reference TRBV7-9 and TRBJ1-3, reads DTGVSQNPRHKITKRGQNVTFRCDPISEHNRLYWYRQTLGQGPEFLTYFQNEAQLEKSRLLSDRFSAERPKGSFSTLEIQRTEQGDSAMYLCASSGGNSGNTIYFGEGSWLTVV.

The count of this clone is one. DNA for the CDR3: TGTGCCAGCAGTGAACCCGGGGTCGACAATCAGCCCCAGCATTTT. Residues: CASSEPGVDNQPQHF. This chain connects TRBV25-1 to TRBJ1-5; D gene unclear. Germline lookup yields CDR1 MGHDK and CDR2 SYGVNS. V dropped 2 bases and J dropped 3 bases, with 11 bases sitting between them. The CDR3 consists of 15 residues. The variable domain in full, with the rest retrieved from reference TRBV25-1 and TRBJ1-5, is EADIYQTPRYLVIGTGKKITLECSQTMGHDKMYWYQQDPGMELHLIHYSYGVNSTEKGDLSSESTVSRIRTEHFPLTLESARPSHTSQYLCASSEPGVDNQPQHFGDGTRLSIL.

The J gene is TRBJ2-7, the V gene TRBV6-1; the match to TRBD1 covers 9 bases. The CDR3 runs 14 residues. J gave up 8 bases and V 8 bases, and 13 bases lay outside the gene matches. Per germline, CDR1 MNHNS and CDR2 SASEGT. DNA for the CDR3: TGTGCCAGCCGAGCCGGGACAGGGTTAATGCAGCAGTACTTC. Protein product: CASRAGTGLMQQYF.

V usage is TRBV5-1 and J usage is TRBJ2-7, with a tentative D call TRBD1 (6 bases). The length of the CDR3 is 16 residues. Per germline, CDR1 SGHRS and CDR2 YFSETQ. Trimming removed 0 bases from V and 1 base from J, with 14 bases in between. The CDR3 nucleotides are TGCGCCAGCAGCTTGGCCAGGGGATTTGGGTCCTACGAGCAGTACTTC. This encodes CASSLARGFGSYEQYF.

The chain joins TRBV5-3 to TRBJ2-7, with a possible D match to TRBD1 (6 bases). TRBV5-3 is noted as an ORF with a role that remains uncertain. V was clipped by 3 bases and J by 4 bases, with 14 bases between them. The CDR3 spans 14 residues. CDR3 in amino acids: CARSWPGHPYEQYF. The DNA of the CDR3 is TGTGCCAGAAGCTGGCCGGGACACCCTTACGAGCAGTACTTC.

V usage is TRBV29-1 and J usage is TRBJ1-4; D unclear. CDR1 and CDR2 from the germline V gene are SQVTM and ANQGSEA. The CDR3 covers 12 residues. The V gene lost 7 bases and the J gene lost 3 bases, with 9 bases spanning the gap. The CDR3 DNA reads as TGCAGCGCCACCCAGGCTAATGAAAAACTGTTTTTT. Protein: CSATQANEKLFF.

This chain joins TRBV28 and TRBJ1-4; D is undetermined. The CDR3 extends over 13 amino acids. CDR1 and CDR2 from the germline V gene are MDHEN and SYDVKM. The germline V and J ends were trimmed by 10 bases and 0 bases, with 9 bases remaining between them. CDR3 sequence: CATGVATNEKLFF. The CDR3 DNA sequence: TGTGCCACTGGAGTTGCAACTAATGAAAAACTGTTTTTT.

Here the CDR3 DNA reads TGTGCCAGCAGCCAAGATAGCGGGTCGGAGCAGTACTTC. Translating gives CASSQDSGSEQYF. This chain connects TRBV4-2 to TRBJ2-7, with 7 bases identical to TRBD2. Trimming removed 0 bases from V and 7 bases from J; junction bases left unmatched: 3. CDR1 is LGHNA, CDR2 YNFKEQ, per germline. The CDR3 has 13 amino acids.

This CDR3 is CASSQPPGQNNEKLFF. The CDR3 coding sequence is TGTGCCAGCAGCCAACCCCCCGGACAGAATAATGAAAAACTGTTTTTT. V and J are TRBV7-9 and TRBJ1-4; tentatively, D is TRBD1 (6 bases). The V gene's germline CDR1 is SEHNR and CDR2 FQNEAQ (reference sequence). Trimming took 5 bases from V and 4 from J, leaving 17 bases between them. The CDR3 spans 16 residues.

V is TRBV7-8 and J is TRBJ1-1; unclear D gene. Germline V gene sequence: CDR1 SGHVS, CDR2 FQNEAQ. The V gene lost 5 bases and the J gene lost 5 bases, with 15 bases spanning the gap. The CDR3 runs to 14 residues. CDR3: CASSQRAGVTEAFF. For the CDR3, the DNA is TGTGCCAGCAGCCAAAGGGCGGGCGTTACTGAAGCTTTCTTT.

The chain uses TRBV5-4 and TRBJ2-1; 14 positions match TRBD2. V shed 5 bases and J 8 bases; nucleotides not matched to a gene: 6. Per germline, CDR1 SGHNT and CDR2 YYREEE (reference sequence). There are 15 residues in the CDR3. This chain's CDR3 is CASRAGTSGSDEQFF. In nucleotides, the CDR3 is TGTGCCAGCAGAGCCGGGACTAGCGGGAGTGATGAGCAGTTCTTC. Filled out from reference TRBV5-4 and TRBJ2-1, the complete variable domain reads ETGVTQSPTHLIKTRGQQVTLRCSSQSGHNTVSWYQQALGQGPQFIFQYYREEENGRGNFPPRFSGLQFPNYSSELNVNALELDDSALYLCASRAGTSGSDEQFFGPGTRLTVL.

The chain joins TRBV5-1 to TRBJ2-3; the match to TRBD2 covers 13 bases. Trimming cost V 4 bases and J 3 bases; bases outside gene matches: 8. The germline gives CDR1 SGHRS, CDR2 YFSETQ. The CDR3 covers 17 residues. The CDR3 DNA sequence: TGCGCCAGCAGCCCCTGGACTAGCGGGAGCACAACAGATACGCAGTATTTT. It yields the protein CASSPWTSGSTTDTQYF.

This clone was recorded only once. The genes are TRBV27 and TRBJ2-7; D is perhaps TRBD1 (5 bases). The V end lost 6 bases, the J end lost 2 bases, and 11 bases lay between the germline ends. The CDR3 has 13 amino acids. The germline gives CDR1 MNHEY, CDR2 SMNVEV (reference sequence). The CDR3 region has the DNA TGTGCCAGCAGCCTCAAGGGGACCTACGAGCAGTACTTC. This gives the protein CASSLKGTYEQYF.

This chain links TRBV14 with TRBJ2-2; tentative D call: TRBD2 (5 bases). Germline-derived CDR1 and CDR2 are SGHDN and FVKESK. Trimming stripped 7 bases from V and 6 bases from J, with 9 bases between. The CDR3 spans 12 residues. The CDR3 DNA follows: TGTGCCAGCACCGAGGGCTCCGGGGAGCTGTTTTTT. This translates into CASTEGSGELFF.

The chain joins TRBV30 to TRBJ2-5; maybe TRBD1 (6 bases). V was clipped by 2 bases and J by 4 bases, with 8 bases between them. CDR3 size: 12 residues. Germline CDR1 reads GTSNPN; CDR2 reads SVGIG (reference sequence). The CDR3 nucleotides are TGTGCCTGGAGTCCAGGGGTAGAGACCCAGTACTTC. This gives the protein CAWSPGVETQYF.